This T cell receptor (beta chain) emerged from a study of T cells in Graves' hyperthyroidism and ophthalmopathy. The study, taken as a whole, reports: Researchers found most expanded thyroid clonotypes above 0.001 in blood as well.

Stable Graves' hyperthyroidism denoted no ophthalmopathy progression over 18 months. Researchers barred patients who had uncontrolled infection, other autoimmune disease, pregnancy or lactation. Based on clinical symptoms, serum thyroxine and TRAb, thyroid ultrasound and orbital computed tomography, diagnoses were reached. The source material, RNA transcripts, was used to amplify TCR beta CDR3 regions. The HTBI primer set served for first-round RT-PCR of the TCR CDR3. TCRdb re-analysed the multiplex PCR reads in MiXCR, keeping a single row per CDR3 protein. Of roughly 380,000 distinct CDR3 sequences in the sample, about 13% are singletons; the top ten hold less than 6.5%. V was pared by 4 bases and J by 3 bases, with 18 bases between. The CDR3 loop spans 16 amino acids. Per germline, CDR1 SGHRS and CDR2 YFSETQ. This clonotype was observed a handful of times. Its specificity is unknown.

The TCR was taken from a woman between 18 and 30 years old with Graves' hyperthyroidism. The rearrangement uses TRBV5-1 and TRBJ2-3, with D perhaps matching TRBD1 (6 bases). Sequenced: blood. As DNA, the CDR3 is TGCGCCAGCAGCCCCGGACAGTCTATAGGGACAGATACGCAGTATTTT. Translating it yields CASSPGQSIGTDTQYF.